The source of this T cell receptor (beta chain) is a study of blood T cell repertoires in COVID-19 (dated by TCRdb to 2019 to 2021). Notes on the research overall: The collaborator samples originated in the United States, Italy and Spain and spanned the acute and convalescent phases of COVID-19. The prospective study material was composed of cDNA or gDNA derived from T cells, B-cell-depleted T cells, or PBMCs. Subjects who had been exposed to COVID-19, were actively infected with it, or had recovered from it provided the deeply sampled blood TCRbeta repertoires that made up the dataset. The repertoires were released in a freely available public database intended as a resource for research on the immune response to SARS-CoV-2. Samples came from the ongoing ImmuneRACE study (first 160 participants) plus 1,254 subjects from 6 global collaborators. Sample metadata almost always included a de-identified subject ID, COVID-19 status, age in years and sex. Where available, HLA class I and class II types were obtained from metadata supplied by the sample provider rather than from assay-based typing. Results and caveats for the whole study, not just this receptor: Clinical and demographic metadata were provided uncurated, with the amount varying by source and participant.

The CDR3 runs 14 residues from the cysteine to the phenylalanine. CDR3 DNA is the only sequence kept; it has 42 bases, read in frame from the first base. Looking up the germline V gene yields CDR1 SGHDN and CDR2 FVKESK. Cut back by 1 base and 1 base, the V and J ends lie 7 bases apart. Collaborating institutions collected whole blood in K2EDTA tubes following their own protocols. Collaborator samples were shipped for TCRbeta analysis as frozen whole blood, isolated PBMCs, or DNA extracted from either sample type. This clone was detected only a few times. The antigen it binds to is not known. Base qualities are not at hand, and no much larger clone is one base apart. The immunoSEQ Assay, a bias-controlled multiplex PCR, was used to amplify TCRbeta CDR3 regions from genomic DNA. From the authors' description of their analysis: Within the assay, amplification of reference gene primers was used to estimate how many nucleated cells each sample contained. To quantify the absolute abundance of each unique TCRbeta CDR3 rearrangement, sequence reads were collapsed and filtered. For each sample, productive Simpson clonality was calculated as the square root of Simpson's diversity index over productive rearrangements. TCRdb carries this immuneACCESS record with in-frame sequences only. Its versions omit some clonotypes, under half of them owing to an unresolved V gene in the studies checked, with the rest unexplained. From that table come the V and J calls and clone size; the DNA was used to work out D and trimming. The sample table shows around 45,000 clones, and 69% are seen once. The top ten constitute 5.5% to 8% of the sample.

The chain links TRBV14 with TRBJ1-1; possibly the D gene is TRBD1, per 6 matching bases. The sequenced sample consisted of peripheral blood. This receptor was taken from an elderly man with acute or convalescent COVID-19. The nucleotide sequence is TGTGCCAGCAGCCAAGTAGGGGGGAACACTGAAGCTTTCTTT. Its translation reads: CASSQVGGNTEAFF.